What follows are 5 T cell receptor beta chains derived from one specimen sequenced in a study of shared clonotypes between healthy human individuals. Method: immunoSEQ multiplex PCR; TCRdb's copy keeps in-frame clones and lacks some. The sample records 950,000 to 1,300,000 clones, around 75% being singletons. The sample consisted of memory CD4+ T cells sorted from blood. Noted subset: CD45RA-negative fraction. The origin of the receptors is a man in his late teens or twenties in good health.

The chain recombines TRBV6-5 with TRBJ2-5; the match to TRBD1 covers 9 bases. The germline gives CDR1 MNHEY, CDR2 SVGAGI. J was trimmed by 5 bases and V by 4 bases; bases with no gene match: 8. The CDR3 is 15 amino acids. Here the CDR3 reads CASSWGQGNTETQYF. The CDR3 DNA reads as TGTGCCAGCAGTTGGGGACAGGGAAACACGGAGACCCAGTACTTC.

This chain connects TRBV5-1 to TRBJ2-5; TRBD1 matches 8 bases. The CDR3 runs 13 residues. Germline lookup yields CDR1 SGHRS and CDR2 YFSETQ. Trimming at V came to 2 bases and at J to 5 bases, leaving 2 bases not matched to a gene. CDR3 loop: CASSFRQGETQYF. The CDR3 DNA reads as TGCGCCAGCAGCTTCCGACAGGGGGAGACCCAGTACTTC. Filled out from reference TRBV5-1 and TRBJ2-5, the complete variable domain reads KAGVTQTPRYLIKTRGQQVTLSCSPISGHRSVSWYQQTPGQGLQFLFEYFSETQRNKGNFPGRFSGRQFSNSRSEMNVSTLELGDSALYLCASSFRQGETQYFGPGTRLLVL.

The CDR3 nucleotides read TGTGCCAGCTCACCACCGTTGGAAGGGTTTAATCAGCCCCAGCATTTT. Residues: CASSPPLEGFNQPQHF. The genes are TRBV18 and TRBJ1-5; no definite D call. The CDR3 runs to 16 residues. Trimming pared 0 bases from V and 4 bases from J, leaving 13 bases between. Germline CDR1 and CDR2: KGHSH and LQKENI.

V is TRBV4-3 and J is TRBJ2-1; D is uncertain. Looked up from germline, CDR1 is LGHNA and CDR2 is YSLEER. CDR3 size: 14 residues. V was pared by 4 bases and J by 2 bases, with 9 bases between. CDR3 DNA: TGCGCCAGCAGCCCCGGTGGGACCTACAATGAGCAGTTCTTC. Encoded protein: CASSPGGTYNEQFF.

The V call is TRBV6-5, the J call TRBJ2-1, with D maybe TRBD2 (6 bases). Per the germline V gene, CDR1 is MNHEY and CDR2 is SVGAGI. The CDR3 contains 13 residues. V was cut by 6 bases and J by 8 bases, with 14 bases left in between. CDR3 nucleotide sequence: TGTGCCAGCAGCCCAGGGTGGGGGGATGAGCAGTTCTTC. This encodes CASSPGWGDEQFF.